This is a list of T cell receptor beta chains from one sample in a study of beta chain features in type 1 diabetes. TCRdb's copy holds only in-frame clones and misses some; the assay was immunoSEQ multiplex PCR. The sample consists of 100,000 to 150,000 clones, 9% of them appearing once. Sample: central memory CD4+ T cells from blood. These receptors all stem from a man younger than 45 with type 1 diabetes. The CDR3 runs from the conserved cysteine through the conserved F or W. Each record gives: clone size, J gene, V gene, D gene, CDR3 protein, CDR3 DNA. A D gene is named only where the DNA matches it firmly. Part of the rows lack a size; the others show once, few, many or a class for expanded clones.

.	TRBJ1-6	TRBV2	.	CASSETTGRQSPLHF	TGTGCCAGCAGTGAAACAACAGGGAGACAGTCACCCCTCCACTTT
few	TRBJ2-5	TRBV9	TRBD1	CASSIGQAQETQYF	TGTGCCAGCAGCATCGGACAGGCGCAAGAGACCCAGTACTTC
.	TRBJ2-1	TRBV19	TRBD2	CATERGASYNEQFF	TGTGCCACGGAGCGGGGGGCCTCCTACAATGAGCAGTTCTTC
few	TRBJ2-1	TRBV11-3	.	CASSRSGNEQFF	TGTGCCAGCAGCCGTAGCGGAAATGAGCAGTTCTTC
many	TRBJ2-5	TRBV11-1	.	CASSLGRQETQYF	TGTGCCAGCAGCTTAGGCAGACAAGAGACCCAGTACTTC
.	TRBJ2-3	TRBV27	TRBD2	CASSFGGAVPVTQYF	TGTGCCAGCAGTTTCGGGGGGGCCGTCCCGGTTACGCAGTATTTT
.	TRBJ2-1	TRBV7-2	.	CASSLRGGAYNEQFF	TGTGCCAGCAGCTTAAGGGGGGGGGCCTACAATGAGCAGTTCTTC
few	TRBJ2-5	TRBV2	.	CASGGAIHGPETQYF	TGTGCCAGCGGGGGGGCCATCCACGGCCCCGAGACCCAGTACTTC
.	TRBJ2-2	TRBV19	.	CASRATVNTGELFF	TGTGCCAGTAGGGCGACAGTGAACACCGGGGAGCTGTTTTTT
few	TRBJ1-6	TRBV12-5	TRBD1	CASGLLGGASPLHF	TGTGCTAGTGGTTTACTAGGGGGCGCCTCACCCCTCCACTTT
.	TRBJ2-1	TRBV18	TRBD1	CASSPRQGGNEQFF	TGTGCCAGCTCACCTCGACAGGGGGGCAATGAGCAGTTCTTC
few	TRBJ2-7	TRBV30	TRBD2	CACRRTSGGYEQYF	TGTGCCTGCCGACGGACTAGCGGGGGTTACGAGCAGTACTTC
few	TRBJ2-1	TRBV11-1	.	CASSLPTGSGNEQFF	TGTGCCAGCAGCTTACCCACAGGGAGCGGCAATGAGCAGTTCTTC
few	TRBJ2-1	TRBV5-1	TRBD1	CASSLVTGVLNEQFF	TGCGCCAGCAGCTTAGTGACAGGGGTACTGAATGAGCAGTTCTTC
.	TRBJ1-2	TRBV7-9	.	CASSLNRDHGYTF	TGTGCCAGCAGCCTGAACAGGGATCATGGCTACACCTTC
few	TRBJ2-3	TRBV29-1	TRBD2	CSGRGGQVDTQYF	TGCAGCGGGCGGGGGGGGCAGGTAGATACGCAGTATTTT
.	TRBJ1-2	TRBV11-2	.	CASSLGLRDYGYTF	TGTGCCAGCAGCTTAGGCCTGAGGGACTATGGCTACACCTTC
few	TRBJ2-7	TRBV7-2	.	CASSPSGASSYEQYF	TGTGCCAGCAGCCCCTCAGGGGCCAGCTCCTACGAGCAGTACTTC
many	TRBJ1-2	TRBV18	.	CASSIRQADNYGYTF	TGTGCCAGCTCAATCCGACAGGCGGATAACTATGGCTACACCTTC
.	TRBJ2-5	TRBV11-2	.	CASSPEGGTQYF	TGTGCCAGCAGCCCCGAGGGCGGGACCCAGTACTTC
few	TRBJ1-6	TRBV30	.	CAWGSGRSYNSPLHF	TGTGCCTGGGGGTCAGGGCGGTCCTATAATTCACCCCTCCACTTT
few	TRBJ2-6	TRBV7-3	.	CASSSPGGANVLTF	TGTGCCAGCAGCTCGCCAGGGGGGGCCAACGTCCTGACTTTC
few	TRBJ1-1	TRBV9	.	CASSDGGAGAFF	TGTGCCAGCAGCGATGGGGGGGCGGGAGCTTTCTTT
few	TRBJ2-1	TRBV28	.	CASSAGTQVDEQFF	TGTGCCAGCTCTGCCGGGACACAGGTGGATGAGCAGTTCTTC
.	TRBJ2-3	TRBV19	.	CASSIVGEGDTQYF	TGTGCCAGTAGTATAGTAGGCGAGGGAGATACGCAGTATTTT
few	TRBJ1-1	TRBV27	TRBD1	CASSPRIPGQGNTEAFF	TGTGCCAGCAGTCCCCGCATCCCGGGACAGGGGAACACTGAAGCTTTCTTT
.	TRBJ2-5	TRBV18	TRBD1	CASSPGTAGRETQYF	TGTGCCAGCTCACCCGGGACAGCAGGGCGGGAGACCCAGTACTTC
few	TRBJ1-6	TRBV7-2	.	CASSLGSNSPLHF	TGTGCCAGCAGCTTGGGCTCTAATTCACCCCTCCACTTT
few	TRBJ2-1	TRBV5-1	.	CASSLAGTQTNEQFF	TGCGCCAGCAGCTTGGCCGGGACACAAACCAATGAGCAGTTCTTC